A single sample is the source of the 24 T cell receptor beta chains below, sequenced in a study of quantifying T cell responses using KT2 cells. In the study overall: Reverse transcription used primers in the TCR alpha and beta constant regions.

The cDNA 3' end received a ligated oligonucleotide with a UMI. First-round PCR used three to four cycles and beta primers RC1.1 and RC1.2 covering TRBC1 and TRBC2. Using its own MiXCR run on the UMI-ligation and nested PCR reads, TCRdb lists one record per CDR3 protein. Of tens of thousands of distinct CDR3 sequences listed, about 12% are singletons. Material for sequencing was PBMCs spiked with cells of the T cell clone KT2. Source of these receptors: a human donor.

This clonotype was observed a handful of times. The chain combines TRBV20-1 with TRBJ1-1; D possibly corresponds to TRBD1 (5 bases). This CDR3 comprises 16 residues. Germline V gene sequence: CDR1 DFQATT, CDR2 SNEGSKA (reference sequence). Trimming cost V 4 bases and J 1 base, with 19 bases left between them. The CDR3 DNA reads TGCAGTGCTACCGGGCTTATCAGGGTAGCGAACACTGAAGCTTTCTTT. Protein: CSATGLIRVANTEAFF.

V usage is TRBV20-1 and J usage is TRBJ1-4; weak D call: TRBD1 (6 bases). V gave up 5 bases and J gave up 6 bases, with 13 bases separating them. This CDR3 has 13 amino acids. The germline V gene encodes CDR1 DFQATT and CDR2 SNEGSKA (reference sequence). The CDR3 protein is CSAPQGIDEKLFF. The CDR3 nucleotides are TGCAGTGCTCCCCAGGGGATCGATGAAAAACTGTTTTTT.

A few counts support this clonotype. CDR3 sequence (DNA): TGCGCCAGAGGGACAGTGCGTGACTACGAGCAGTACTTC. Its protein product is CARGTVRDYEQYF. V usage is TRBV5-1 and J usage is TRBJ2-7, with TRBD1 matching 7 bases. This CDR3 contains 13 residues. Per the germline V gene, CDR1 is SGHRS and CDR2 is YFSETQ. The trim removed 8 bases at V and 3 bases at J, leaving 8 bases unmatched.

Concerning this clonotype itself: Given a much more abundant clone one base away, this may be a read error. CDR3 sequence (DNA): TGTGTCAGCAGCCAAGCAGTATCAGGGCATCAGCCCCAGCATTTT. Translated, it gives CVSSQAVSGHQPQHF. The chain combines TRBV3-1 with TRBJ1-5; possible D gene TRBD1, 5 bases. The CDR3 length is 15 residues. CDR1 and CDR2 (germline): LGHDT, YNNKEL (reference sequence).

The V call is TRBV18, the J call TRBJ2-1; TRBD2 matches 8 bases. In germline, CDR1 is KGHSH, CDR2 LQKENI. The CDR3 spans 14 residues. V trimming: 8 bases; J trimming: 7 bases; junction bases outside the gene matches: 10. The CDR3 protein is CASLGQRERNEQFF. CDR3 nucleotide sequence: TGTGCCAGCCTGGGCCAGCGGGAGAGGAATGAGCAGTTCTTC.

This CDR3 reads CASREGPNTEAFF. In nucleotides, the CDR3 is TGTGCCAGCAGGGAAGGGCCGAACACTGAAGCTTTCTTT. The gene calls are TRBV3-1 and TRBJ1-1; D is undetermined. Trimming removed 6 bases from V and 1 base from J, with 9 bases in between. CDR3 size: 13 residues. Germline assignment: CDR1 LGHDT and CDR2 YNNKEL (reference sequence).

The table lists this clonotype with many counts. The genes are TRBV28 and TRBJ2-3; 8 bases are shared with TRBD1. Germline lookup yields CDR1 MDHEN and CDR2 SYDVKM. The V and J ends lost 3 bases and 0 bases, in that order; junction bases with no gene match: 5. CDR3 length: 16 residues. In nucleotides, the CDR3 is TGTGCCAGCAGTTTTCCGGGACAGGTTAGCACAGATACGCAGTATTTT. Its translation is CASSFPGQVSTDTQYF. Using reference TRBV28 and TRBJ2-3 for the parts outside the CDR3, the full variable domain is DVKVTQSSRYLVKRTGEKVFLECVQDMDHENMFWYRQDPGLGLRLIYFSYDVKMKEKGDIPEGYSVSREKKERFSLILESASTNQTSMYLCASSFPGQVSTDTQYFGPGTRLTVL.

This clonotype came up many times. The rearrangement uses TRBV4-2 and TRBJ1-5; TRBD1 aligns across 9 bases. The CDR3 covers 13 residues. The trim removed 3 bases at V and 7 bases at J, leaving 1 base unmatched. Germline V gene sequence: CDR1 LGHNA, CDR2 YNFKEQ. In DNA form, the CDR3 reads TGTGCCAGCAGCCAGGGACAGGGCCAGCCCCAGCATTTT. It translates to CASSQGQGQPQHF.

This clonotype was counted between two and nine times. This chain joins TRBV4-3 and TRBJ2-3; D unclear. Trimming stripped 1 base from V and 5 bases from J, with 7 bases between. The CDR3 has 13 residues. Per germline, CDR1 LGHNA and CDR2 YSLEER. The CDR3, as DNA: TGCGCCAGCAGCCAAGGCCTAAAAGATACGCAGTATTTT. It encodes CASSQGLKDTQYF.

This clonotype occurred a few times. One end of the junction varies from germline; a read error may be responsible. The V gene is TRBV7-7, the J gene TRBJ2-1; 7 bases fit TRBD1. Germline V lookup: CDR1 SSHAT, CDR2 FNYEAQ (reference sequence). The CDR3 is 13 residues long. The CDR3 nucleotides read TGTGCTAGCAGCTGGGACAGAAACAATGAGCAGTTCTTC. Translated, it gives CASSWDRNNEQFF.

The V gene is TRBV6-2 or TRBV6-3, the J gene TRBJ1-2; no definite D call. The CDR3 contains 12 residues. Germline-derived CDR1 and CDR2 are MNHEY and SVGEGT. Trimming stripped 5 bases from V and 4 bases from J, with 8 bases between. CDR3 amino acids: CASSEMSYGYTF. DNA for the CDR3: TGTGCCAGCAGTGAGATGTCCTATGGCTACACCTTC.

V usage is TRBV27 and J usage is TRBJ1-5, with a tentative D call TRBD1 (6 bases). The V and J ends lost 5 bases and 7 bases respectively, with 15 bases between them. Germline lookup yields CDR1 MNHEY and CDR2 SMNVEV (reference sequence). The CDR3 consists of 14 residues. The CDR3 is CASSNQGTRQPQHF. CDR3 DNA sequence: TGTGCCAGCAGTAACCAGGGGACTCGGCAGCCCCAGCATTTT.

This clonotype was observed at least ten times. V is TRBV10-3 and J is TRBJ1-1; unclear D gene. V lost 6 bases and J 11 bases, leaving 16 bases between the germline ends. The germline V gene encodes CDR1 ENHRY and CDR2 SYGVKD. The CDR3 extends over 12 amino acids. The CDR3 coding sequence is TGTGCCATCAGCTTGGACGGATGGCATGCTTTCTTT. This sequence encodes CAISLDGWHAFF.

The table lists this clonotype with many counts. This chain joins TRBV6-1 and TRBJ2-7; D remains ambiguous. In germline, CDR1 is MNHNS, CDR2 SASEGT. The CDR3 totals 14 residues. Trimming cost V 3 bases and J 6 bases, with 15 bases left between them. The DNA for the CDR3 is TGTGCCAGCAGTGACCGGCAGGCTAGGAGCGAGCAGTACTTC. Its translation: CASSDRQARSEQYF.

V usage is TRBV29-1 and J usage is TRBJ2-7, with TRBD1 identical over 7 bases. The CDR3 consists of 13 residues. Germline V CDR1 and CDR2: SQVTM, ANQGSEA. V lost 6 bases and J lost 4; bases outside the gene matches: 9. The CDR3 spells CSVARTGTYEQYF. CDR3 in DNA: TGCAGCGTAGCAAGGACAGGAACATACGAGCAGTACTTC.

The CDR3 DNA sequence: TGCGCCAGCAGCTACAACCCCGGGGCCGGGGGGGATGAGCAGTTCTTC. Translating it yields CASSYNPGAGGDEQFF. The rearrangement uses TRBV4-3 and TRBJ2-1, with 8 bases fitting TRBD2. Germline V gene sequence: CDR1 LGHNA, CDR2 YSLEER. The V gene end was trimmed by 5 bases and the J gene end by 8 bases; junction bases not matched to a gene: 14. The CDR3 contains 16 residues.

This clonotype was counted at least ten times. The V gene is TRBV9, the J gene TRBJ2-7; no firm D call. The CDR3 length is 14 residues. Trimming left V 3 bases short and J 6 bases short, with 16 bases between. Germline CDR1 and CDR2: SGDLS and YYNGEE. The CDR3 DNA sequence: TGTGCCAGCAGCGAAACGGGCCTCTCTGGCGAGCAGTACTTC. Residues: CASSETGLSGEQYF.

This clonotype was counted many times. Here the CDR3 DNA reads TGTGCCAGCAGCCTGACTAGCGGGAGCTCTGGGGCCAACGTCCTGACTTTC. Amino acid sequence: CASSLTSGSSGANVLTF. The chain joins TRBV7-2 to TRBJ2-6; 12 bases are shared with TRBD2. CDR1 and CDR2 (germline): SGHTA, FQGNSA. V lost 5 bases, J lost 0 bases, and 2 bases stayed unmatched. The length of the CDR3 is 17 residues.

This clonotype was seen repeatedly, ten times or more. The gene calls are TRBV7-8 and TRBJ2-7; D is ambiguous. The CDR3 length is 13 residues. In germline, CDR1 is SGHVS, CDR2 FQNEAQ. Trimming left V 1 base short and J 2 bases short, with 6 bases between. CDR3 DNA sequence: TGTGCCAGCAGCTTAGAACCGCCCTACGAGCAGTACTTC. Amino acid sequence: CASSLEPPYEQYF. Together with reference TRBV7-8 and TRBJ2-7, the CDR3 gives the full variable domain: GAGVSQSPRYKVAKRGQDVALRCDPISGHVSLFWYQQALGQGPEFLTYFQNEAQLDKSGLPSDRFFAERPEGSVSTLKIQRTQQEDSAVYLCASSLEPPYEQYFGPGTRLTVT.

The chain uses TRBV14 and TRBJ2-1; D is undetermined. V dropped 4 bases and J dropped 5 bases, with 12 bases sitting between them. Looked up from germline, CDR1 is SGHDN and CDR2 is FVKESK. The CDR3 is made up of 14 amino acids. The CDR3, as DNA: TGTGCCAGCAGCCCCGGAAGGGTCAACAATGAGCAGTTCTTC. Protein sequence: CASSPGRVNNEQFF.

This clonotype was detected only a few times. The CDR3 DNA follows: TGTGCCAGTAGAAAAGGGGAAGGGACGAATCAGCCCCAGCATTTT. Translation gives CASRKGEGTNQPQHF. The V call is TRBV19, the J call TRBJ1-5; D is possibly TRBD1 (5 bases). The CDR3 runs to 15 residues. The V end was cut by 6 bases, the J end by 4 bases, with 16 bases between. Germline assignment: CDR1 LNHDA and CDR2 SQIVND (reference sequence).

Only a few counts were recorded for this clonotype. The rearrangement links TRBV2 to TRBJ1-1; tentative D call: TRBD1 (5 bases). V lost 7 bases and J lost 3, with 12 bases in between. Germline lookup yields CDR1 SNHLY and CDR2 FYNNEI. The CDR3 runs 13 residues. In nucleotides, the CDR3 is TGTGCCAGCAATCCAGGGCGGTACACTGAAGCTTTCTTT. It encodes CASNPGRYTEAFF.

This sequence joins TRBV2 and TRBJ2-7, with D hard to call. The germline V gene encodes CDR1 SNHLY and CDR2 FYNNEI. V was pared by 7 bases and J by 0 bases, with 10 bases between. The CDR3 sequence is 13 residues long. The CDR3 nucleotides are TGTGCCAGCAACGACAAGGTCTCCTACGAGCAGTACTTC. It specifies CASNDKVSYEQYF.

This clonotype showed up just a few times. The rearrangement links TRBV6-4 to TRBJ2-3; 12 bases align to TRBD1. CDR3 size: 17 residues. Trimming at V came to 0 bases and at J to 6 bases, leaving 7 bases not matched to a gene. Germline V gives CDR1 MRHNA, CDR2 SNTAGT. For the CDR3, the DNA is TGTGCCAGCAGTGACTCTACCCCCGGGACAGGGGGCGATACGCAGTATTTT. Protein sequence: CASSDSTPGTGGDTQYF.